The 9 T cell receptor beta chains below were found in one sample sequenced in a study of early T cells in non-severe SARS-CoV-2 infection. TCRdb analysed the 5' RACE reads with MiXCR anew, one entry per CDR3 protein. The sample has 20,000 to 25,000 distinct CDR3 sequences; approximately 5% are singletons. Sequencing input: whole blood. The receptor source for this set is an adult who was a healthcare worker with PCR-confirmed SARS-CoV-2 infection or an uninfected control (not recorded which).

Only a few counts were recorded for this clonotype. The chain has TRBV6-6 and TRBJ1-1; D is unclear. The ends were cut back, 5 bases at V and 1 base at J, with 8 bases in the middle. The CDR3 covers 13 residues. Germline CDR1 is MNHNY and CDR2 is SVGAGI (reference sequence). The CDR3 nucleotides read TGTGCCAGCAGTAAGTTACAGAACACTGAAGCTTTCTTT. It specifies CASSKLQNTEAFF.

This clonotype occurred many times. The V and J genes are TRBV7-8 and TRBJ2-2; D is tentatively TRBD1 or TRBD2 (5 bases each). Trimming shortened V by 2 bases and J by 3 bases, and 19 bases separated the two germline ends. The CDR3 is 18 amino acids. The germline CDR1 and CDR2 sequences are SGHVS and FQNEAQ. CDR3 nucleotides: TGTGCCAGCAGCTTATCGGCCTCGGGGCCATCCCACACCGGGGAGCTGTTTTTT. Protein sequence: CASSLSASGPSHTGELFF.

This clonotype was counted at least ten times. V gene TRBV10-3 combines with J gene TRBJ2-7; TRBD2 aligns across 14 bases. From germline, CDR1 is ENHRY and CDR2 SYGVKD. This CDR3 is built from 15 residues. V dropped 6 bases and J dropped 4; count of bases not matched to a gene: 5. The CDR3 sequence is CAISGTSGGRYEQYF. DNA for the CDR3: TGTGCCATCAGCGGGACTAGCGGGGGTCGTTACGAGCAGTACTTC.

This clonotype was seen repeatedly, ten times or more. The chain carries TRBV27 and TRBJ1-5; D might be TRBD1 (5 bases). Germline loops: CDR1 MNHEY, CDR2 SMNVEV (reference sequence). Trimming took 2 bases from V and 2 from J, leaving 7 bases between them. This CDR3 has 14 amino acids. CDR3 region: CASSLGTGNQPQHF. The CDR3 nucleotides are TGTGCCAGCAGTTTAGGGACCGGCAATCAGCCCCAGCATTTT.

This clonotype has just a few counts. A read error may account for a junction end that differs from germline. The chain uses TRBV7-7 and TRBJ2-7; TRBD2 matches at 11 bases. The CDR3 is 15 amino acids. Germline CDR1 and CDR2: SSHAT and FNYEAQ (reference sequence). The CDR3 sequence is CASSSGTSGTYEQYF. The CDR3 DNA reads as TGTGCTAGCAGCTCAGGGACTAGCGGTACCTACGAGCAGTACTTC.

V gene TRBV6-2 or TRBV6-3 combines with J gene TRBJ2-5; D is perhaps TRBD1 or TRBD2 (6 bases each). The CDR3 consists of 13 residues. The V end lost 3 bases, the J end lost 5 bases, and 10 bases lay between the germline ends. Per the germline V gene, CDR1 is MNHEY and CDR2 is SVGEGT. In nucleotides, the CDR3 is TGTGCCAGCAGTTATGGAGGGGGGGAGACCCAGTACTTC. It encodes CASSYGGGETQYF.

This clonotype was detected ten times or more. V is TRBV18 and J is TRBJ1-2; D not certain. This CDR3 has 16 amino acids. V was cut by 2 bases and J by 1 base, with 14 bases left in between. The germline CDR1 and CDR2 sequences are KGHSH and LQKENI. In nucleotides, the CDR3 is TGTGCCAGCTCACCAGTGGTCGGAGAACTTAACTATGGCTACACCTTC. Protein sequence: CASSPVVGELNYGYTF.

The rearrangement joins TRBV3-1 to TRBJ1-1; no clear D gene. Germline loops: CDR1 LGHDT, CDR2 YNNKEL (reference sequence). This CDR3 is 14 amino acids long. Deletions cut 5 bases from V and 1 base from J, with 11 bases between. The CDR3 spells CASSYSHGNTEAFF. The CDR3 nucleotides read TGTGCCAGCAGCTACTCGCACGGGAACACTGAAGCTTTCTTT. The full variable domain, in which reference TRBV3-1 and TRBJ1-1 provide the parts outside the CDR3, is DTAVSQTPKYLVTQMGNDKSIKCEQNLGHDTMYWYKQDSKKFLKIMFSYNNKELIINETVPNRFSPKSPDKAHLNLHINSLELGDSAVYFCASSYSHGNTEAFFGQGTRLTVV.

In its sample, this clonotype was seen a few times. The chain recombines TRBV27 with TRBJ2-6; no clear D gene. Germline-derived CDR1 and CDR2 are MNHEY and SMNVEV (reference sequence). V gave up 8 bases and J gave up 0 bases, with 11 bases separating them. This CDR3 comprises 15 residues. The CDR3 coding sequence is TGTGCCAGCCGACCCGAAGGCTCTGGGGCCAACGTCCTGACTTTC. Translating gives CASRPEGSGANVLTF.